These T cell receptor beta chains were read from a single sample in a study of T cells after somatic rescue of genetic block. Clones were sequenced by immunoSEQ multiplex PCR, and TCRdb holds only the in-frame ones, with some missing. The table has about 15,000 clones, about three quarters seen once. The sample comprised peripheral blood mononuclear cells (PBMCs). These receptors all come from a boy younger than 18. The CDR3 runs from the conserved cysteine through the conserved F or W. A D gene is named only where the DNA matches it firmly. Only some rows state a clone size, as once, few, many or a class for expanded clones.

V gene	clone size	D gene	J gene	CDR3 DNA	CDR3 protein
TRBV7-9	NA	NA	TRBJ2-3	TGTGCCAGCCGAGAGGGCATTGTGAATACGCAGTATTTT	CASREGIVNTQYF
TRBV30	NA	NA	TRBJ1-1	TGTGCCTGGAACCTCCAGGGTTGGATCAACACTGAAGCTTTCTTT	CAWNLQGWINTEAFF
TRBV5-1	few	NA	TRBJ2-1	TGCGCCAGCAGCTTGCAGGGATCCTACAATGAGCAGTTCTTC	CASSLQGSYNEQFF
TRBV6-4	NA	NA	TRBJ1-1	TGTGCCAGCAGTGCAATCTTGGGCACTGAAGCTTTCTTT	CASSAILGTEAFF
TRBV30	NA	NA	TRBJ2-3	TGTGCCTGGAGCGTGGGGGTGACAGTTACCTCCAGAGATACGCAGTATTTT	CAWSVGVTVTSRDTQYF
TRBV5-1	NA	NA	TRBJ1-3	TGCGCCAGCAGCTTGGGACCCCAGGGCTTCTCTGGAAACACCATATATTTT	CASSLGPQGFSGNTIYF
TRBV2	NA	NA	TRBJ2-2	TGTGCCAGCAGTGACGAGAACACCGGGGAGCTGTTTTTT	CASSDENTGELFF
TRBV28	once	NA	TRBJ1-5	TGTGCCAGCAGTTTACCGACAGGCAATCAGCCCCAGCATTTT	CASSLPTGNQPQHF
TRBV19	NA	NA	TRBJ2-3	TGTGCCAGTAGTATTGGGGGACAACGCACAGATACGCAGTATTTT	CASSIGGQRTDTQYF
TRBV5-1	NA	NA	TRBJ2-5	TGCGCCAGCAGCCGCCTGGGGTGGCTCCAAGAGACCCAGTACTTC	CASSRLGWLQETQYF
TRBV6-5	NA	TRBD2	TRBJ2-7	TGTGCCAGCAGCCGGGCCGGCGGGGGGCCCCTCGAGCAGTACTTC	CASSRAGGGPLEQYF
TRBV6-6	NA	NA	TRBJ1-1	TGTGCCAGCAGTTACGGTATAGGCTCCACTGAAGCTTTCTTT	CASSYGIGSTEAFF
TRBV28	medium-sized	NA	TRBJ2-1	TGTGCCAGCAGTACGACCAATGAGCAGTTCTTC	CASSTTNEQFF
TRBV4-1	NA	NA	TRBJ2-5	TGCGCCAGCAGCCAATGGGTCGGCGGCCTCCAAGAGACCCAGTACTTC	CASSQWVGGLQETQYF
TRBV11-2	few	NA	TRBJ2-5	TGTGCCAGCAGCTTAGAGTACAACCAAGAGACCCAGTACTTC	CASSLEYNQETQYF
TRBV6-5	NA	NA	TRBJ1-6	TGTGCCAGCAGTTACTCGCTGGACTCACCCCTCCACTTT	CASSYSLDSPLHF
TRBV27	NA	NA	TRBJ1-1	TGTGCCAGCAGTTTAAGGGGAAGGACTGAAGCTTTCTTT	CASSLRGRTEAFF
TRBV18	NA	NA	TRBJ1-5	TGTGCCAGCTCACCACTTCCGCAACAGGGACATTATCAGCCCCAGCATTTT	CASSPLPQQGHYQPQHF
TRBV30	NA	NA	TRBJ2-4	TGTGCCCATCGGGGGGCCGCCAAAAACATTCAGTACTTC	CAHRGAAKNIQYF
TRBV27	NA	TRBD1	TRBJ2-2	TGTGCCAGCAGTTCCCGCACCTTCGACAGGGTTAACACCGGGGAGCTGTTTTTT	CASSSRTFDRVNTGELFF
TRBV28	NA	TRBD1	TRBJ1-5	TGTGCCAGCAGTTTAAGTGGTCAGGGGGAGAGCAATCAGCCCCAGCATTTT	CASSLSGQGESNQPQHF
TRBV2	NA	TRBD1	TRBJ2-2	TGTGCCAGCAGGTCCGGGACAGGGGGGACCGGGGAGCTGTTTTTT	CASRSGTGGTGELFF
TRBV10-3	NA	TRBD1	TRBJ2-7	TGTGCCATCAGTTCCTCGGGACAGGGCCCCTACGAGCAGTACTTC	CAISSSGQGPYEQYF
TRBV5-1	few	NA	TRBJ2-3	TGCGCCAGCAGCTTCAGCACAGATACGCAGTATTTT	CASSFSTDTQYF
TRBV4-1	NA	NA	TRBJ2-5	TGCGCCAGCAGCCAAGGGGGGTTAAGCAGAGAGACCCAGTACTTC	CASSQGGLSRETQYF
TRBV4-1	NA	TRBD1	TRBJ2-3	TGCGCCAGCAGCCCCCTGCAGGGGGCCTCCCCTAGCACAGATACGCAGTATTTT	CASSPLQGASPSTDTQYF
TRBV7-8	NA	NA	TRBJ1-6	TGTGCCAGCAGCTCCAGGGGCCGGGGTAATTCACCCCTCCACTTT	CASSSRGRGNSPLHF
TRBV10-3	NA	NA	TRBJ1-5	TGTGCCATCAGTGAGTCGGGTGCTAGCAATCAGCCCCAGCATTTT	CAISESGASNQPQHF
TRBV9	NA	NA	TRBJ2-7	TGTGCCAGCAGCGTATTTAACCGGGACCCACACTACGAGCAGTACTTC	CASSVFNRDPHYEQYF
TRBV5-6	few	NA	TRBJ2-3	TGTGCCAGCAGCTTCATTGTTGTCACAGATACGCAGTATTTT	CASSFIVVTDTQYF
TRBV4-1	NA	NA	TRBJ1-4	TGCGCCAGCAGCCAAGATCCCGATACGAATGAAAAACTGTTTTTT	CASSQDPDTNEKLFF
TRBV18	NA	TRBD1	TRBJ2-7	TGTGCCAGCTCGACCCGGACAGGGATGGACGAGCAGTACTTC	CASSTRTGMDEQYF
TRBV28	NA	NA	TRBJ1-2	TGTGCCAGCAGTTTCACCCATGGCTACACCTTC	CASSFTHGYTF
TRBV7-9	NA	NA	TRBJ2-7	TGTGCCAGCATGAAGCAGGGACCCTACGAGCAGTACTTC	CASMKQGPYEQYF
TRBV9	NA	TRBD1	TRBJ2-7	TGTGCCAGCAGCCTGACAGGGGGATACCCCCACTTC	CASSLTGGYPHF
TRBV6-4	NA	NA	TRBJ1-4	TGTGCCAGCAGTGACTCGTTCCAGGGTGGATTTGAAAAACTGTTTTTT	CASSDSFQGGFEKLFF
TRBV10-3	NA	NA	TRBJ1-3	TGTGCCATCAGTGAAGGTCTAGGCAACTCTGGAAACACCATATATTTT	CAISEGLGNSGNTIYF
TRBV18	once	NA	TRBJ2-4	TGTGCCAGCTCAGGGGAATTAATAGCCAAAAACATTCAGTACTTC	CASSGELIAKNIQYF
TRBV6-5	NA	TRBD2	TRBJ2-4	TGTGCCAGCAGTTACTCGACTAGCGGGCGCAACATTCAGTACTTC	CASSYSTSGRNIQYF
TRBV14	NA	TRBD1	TRBJ2-3	TGTGCCAGCAGCCAGGACAGGGGGCTAGATACGCAGTATTTT	CASSQDRGLDTQYF
TRBV9	NA	NA	TRBJ1-6	TGTGCCAGCAGCGCCAACAGGGACTGGGTCTATAATTCACCCCTCCACTTT	CASSANRDWVYNSPLHF
TRBV5-6	NA	NA	TRBJ2-5	TGTGCCAGCAGCTTGTTGGGTGCCCAAGAGACCCAGTACTTC	CASSLLGAQETQYF
TRBV29-1	NA	NA	TRBJ2-7	TGCAGCGTTGAAACGGGTCTTTACGAGCAGTACTTC	CSVETGLYEQYF
TRBV6-6	NA	NA	TRBJ2-1	TGTGCCAGCAGTTACTCCGGGGCACCCAATGAGCAGTTCTTC	CASSYSGAPNEQFF
TRBV19	NA	NA	TRBJ1-5	TGTGCCAGTAGTATAACTCAGCCCCAGCATTTT	CASSITQPQHF
TRBV10-2	NA	NA	TRBJ2-5	TGCGCCAGCAGTGACCCATATGAGACCCAGTACTTC	CASSDPYETQYF
TRBV28	NA	NA	TRBJ1-3	TGTGCCAGCAGTTTATGGGGTGCCCTGGGAAACACCATATATTTT	CASSLWGALGNTIYF
TRBV6-6	NA	NA	TRBJ2-7	TGTGCCAGCAGTTACGCCAGGGAAATCTCCTACGAGCAGTACTTC	CASSYAREISYEQYF
TRBV18	few	TRBD1	TRBJ1-2	TGTGCCAGCTCATCCGGACAGGGGGCTGGCTATGGCTACACCTTC	CASSSGQGAGYGYTF
TRBV25-1	few	NA	TRBJ2-6	TGTGCCAGCAGTGAATCTGGGAGGACCGGGGCCAACGTCCTGACTTTC	CASSESGRTGANVLTF
TRBV11-1	NA	NA	TRBJ1-1	TGTGCCAGCAGCTACGGGATAGAGGCTTTCTTT	CASSYGIEAFF
TRBV19	NA	TRBD1	TRBJ1-6	TGTGCCAGTAGTAGGACAGGGGACACCTATAATTCACCCCTCCACTTT	CASSRTGDTYNSPLHF